A single sample is the source of the 20 T cell receptor beta chains below, sequenced in a study of control samples from healthy donors and cancer patients. The assay was immunoSEQ multiplex PCR, and TCRdb's table has in-frame clones only and misses some. The sample holds 130,000 or so clones; about 92% are singletons and the top ten take 2.1%. Sequencing was performed on blood. The receptor set was obtained from a woman between 50 and 59 years old in good health.

The chain uses TRBV6-5 and TRBJ1-2; D possibly corresponds to TRBD1 (6 bases). V lost 4 bases, J lost 8 bases, and 20 bases lay in between. CDR1 is MNHEY and CDR2 is SVGAGI in the germline V gene. The CDR3 spans 15 residues. The DNA for the CDR3 is TGTGCCAGCAGTTCTTATATGACAGGAGCTATGGGCTACACCTTC. The encoded protein is CASSSYMTGAMGYTF.

The rearrangement uses TRBV7-2 and TRBJ2-7, with D unresolved. The CDR3 runs 15 residues. Germline values: CDR1 SGHTA, CDR2 FQGNSA. The V end lost 1 base, the J end lost 0 bases, and 10 bases lay between the germline ends. The CDR3 DNA is TGTGCCAGCAGCTTAGTAGCCCAGACCTCCTACGAGCAGTACTTC. It is translated as CASSLVAQTSYEQYF.

This rearrangement joins TRBV5-5 to TRBJ2-3, with D unclear. Germline CDR1 and CDR2: SGHKS and YYEKEE (reference sequence). There are 14 residues in the CDR3. Between the trimmed V and J ends, which lost 0 bases and 3 bases, there was a span of 8 bases. CDR3 region: CASSLVARTDTQYF. As DNA, the CDR3 is TGTGCCAGCAGCTTGGTTGCGCGGACAGATACGCAGTATTTT.

CDR3 sequence reads: CASSLQDPGLTEAFF. CDR3 DNA sequence: TGCGCCAGCAGCTTGCAAGACCCGGGGCTCACTGAAGCTTTCTTT. The chain uses TRBV5-1 and TRBJ1-1; the D gene is possibly TRBD1 (5 bases). V was pared by 1 base and J by 4 bases, with 14 bases between. Germline V CDR1 and CDR2: SGHRS, YFSETQ. There are 15 residues in the CDR3.

The rearrangement uses TRBV19 and TRBJ2-3; 8 positions agree with TRBD1. CDR1 and CDR2 from the germline V gene are LNHDA and SQIVND (reference sequence). The V gene end was trimmed by 8 bases and the J gene end by 3 bases; junction bases not matched to a gene: 4. This CDR3 region has 13 residues. CDR3 coding DNA: TGTGCCAGTGCGGACAGGGTTACAGATACGCAGTATTTT. This translates into CASADRVTDTQYF.

The chain recombines TRBV29-1 with TRBJ1-5, with 7 bases lining up with TRBD1. Germline CDR1 is SQVTM and CDR2 is ANQGSEA. With V trimmed by 4 bases and J by 6 bases, 6 bases remained unmatched. This CDR3 is built from 13 residues. The CDR3 here is CSVGQGDGQPQHF. The CDR3, as DNA: TGCAGCGTTGGACAGGGTGACGGTCAGCCCCAGCATTTT.

V gene TRBV4-1 combines with J gene TRBJ2-1; 12 bases are shared with TRBD2. The germline CDR1 and CDR2 sequences are MGHRA and YSYEKL. V shed 1 base, J shed 3 bases, and the junction held 4 bases outside the gene matches. This CDR3 spans 17 amino acids. CDR3 region: CASSQAGLAGFYNEQFF. Here the CDR3 DNA reads TGCGCCAGCAGCCAAGCCGGACTAGCGGGGTTCTACAATGAGCAGTTCTTC.

This chain connects TRBV21-1 to TRBJ1-6. TRBV21-1 is classified as a pseudogene. This CDR3 is 19 amino acids long. The CDR3 sequence is CASSKSLFEGGAYNSPLHF. CDR3 DNA sequence: TGTGCCAGCAGCAAATCATTGTTCGAAGGGGGGGCCTATAATTCACCCCTCCACTTT.

The V gene is TRBV19, the J gene TRBJ1-5; TRBD1 aligns across 7 bases. CDR3 length: 16 residues. CDR1 and CDR2 (germline): LNHDA, SQIVND (reference sequence). J was trimmed by 0 bases and V by 6 bases; bases with no gene match: 8. The CDR3 here is CASSHRGEYSNQPQHF. In DNA, the CDR3 is TGTGCCAGTAGCCACAGGGGAGAATATAGCAATCAGCCCCAGCATTTT.

The rearrangement uses TRBV4-1 and TRBJ1-1, with no clear D. CDR1 is MGHRA, CDR2 YSYEKL, per germline. This CDR3 has 17 amino acids. Trimming removed 0 bases from V and 0 bases from J, with 14 bases in between. The CDR3 loop is CASSQDMERSLNTEAFF. The CDR3 nucleotides read TGCGCCAGCAGCCAAGATATGGAAAGATCTCTGAACACTGAAGCTTTCTTT.

The V call is TRBV30, the J call TRBJ1-1; tentatively, D is TRBD1 (5 bases). The CDR3 sequence is 12 residues long. V lost 3 bases and J lost 8, with 13 bases in between. Looked up from germline, CDR1 is GTSNPN and CDR2 is SVGIG (reference sequence). The CDR3 protein is CAWSLGEGEAFF. The CDR3 DNA reads TGTGCCTGGAGCCTAGGGGAGGGGGAAGCTTTCTTT.

This chain links TRBV5-1 with TRBJ1-3, with D unresolved. Per the germline V gene, CDR1 is SGHRS and CDR2 is YFSETQ. The germline V and J ends were trimmed by 2 bases and 2 bases, with 17 bases remaining between them. The CDR3 is 17 residues long. The CDR3 bases are TGCGCCAGCAGCTTATTATTTGGAGCGACTCCTGGAAACACCATATATTTT. It translates to CASSLLFGATPGNTIYF.

The chain couples TRBV28 to TRBJ1-1; 9 bases align to TRBD1. Trimming removed 10 bases from V and 9 bases from J; junction bases left unmatched: 9. The CDR3 contains 12 residues. Germline lookup yields CDR1 MDHEN and CDR2 SYDVKM. The CDR3 coding sequence is TGTGCCACTACAGGGGGCGCAGAGAAAGCTTTCTTT. This encodes CATTGGAEKAFF. Full variable domain (missing parts from reference TRBV28 and TRBJ1-1): DVKVTQSSRYLVKRTGEKVFLECVQDMDHENMFWYRQDPGLGLRLIYFSYDVKMKEKGDIPEGYSVSREKKERFSLILESASTNQTSMYLCATTGGAEKAFFGQGTRLTVV.

This chain joins TRBV28 and TRBJ2-7; D uncertain. CDR3 length equals 13 residues. With 6 bases removed from V and 3 bases from J, the gap between germline ends came to 12 bases. Germline loops: CDR1 MDHEN, CDR2 SYDVKM. The CDR3 reads CASRDPAIYEQYF. The CDR3 bases are TGTGCCAGCAGGGATCCAGCAATCTACGAGCAGTACTTC.

This rearrangement joins TRBV5-1 to TRBJ2-5, with 15 positions matching TRBD2. V lost 5 bases and J lost 2; bases outside the gene matches: 13. The CDR3 runs to 19 residues. The germline V gene has CDR1 SGHRS and CDR2 YFSETQ. This CDR3 is CASRTPGTSGRIVQETQYF. The CDR3 region has the DNA TGCGCCAGCAGAACCCCTGGGACTAGCGGGAGGATTGTACAAGAGACCCAGTACTTC.

The V call is TRBV7-8, the J call TRBJ2-1; the match to TRBD2 covers 10 bases. The CDR3 has 15 residues. V lost 4 bases and J lost 4; bases outside the gene matches: 4. Germline V lookup: CDR1 SGHVS, CDR2 FQNEAQ. CDR3 sequence: CASSYTSGKYNEQFF. The CDR3 nucleotides read TGTGCCAGCAGCTATACTAGCGGGAAATACAATGAGCAGTTCTTC.

The chain couples TRBV14 to TRBJ1-2, with 8 bases lining up with TRBD1. V lost 0 bases, J lost 5 bases, and 5 bases stayed unmatched. CDR1 SGHDN and CDR2 FVKESK come from the germline V gene. The CDR3 runs to 15 residues. This CDR3 is CASSQDPRQGYGYTF. The CDR3 nucleotides read TGTGCCAGCAGCCAAGACCCCAGACAGGGGTATGGCTACACCTTC.

J is TRBJ2-7 and V is TRBV29-1; 9 nucleotides match TRBD1. The CDR3 totals 13 residues. Germline assignment: CDR1 SQVTM and CDR2 ANQGSEA. Losses at the gene ends were 5 bases for V and 2 bases for J; bases not matched to a gene: 4. The CDR3 loop reads CSVWTGDTYEQYF. The DNA of the CDR3 is TGCAGCGTTTGGACAGGGGACACCTACGAGCAGTACTTC.

This sequence joins TRBV5-5 and TRBJ2-2; 9 positions match TRBD1. V dropped 2 bases and J dropped 3; count of bases not matched to a gene: 2. The germline V gene has CDR1 SGHKS and CDR2 YYEKEE (reference sequence). The CDR3 loop spans 15 amino acids. The CDR3 sequence: CASSFGTGYTGELFF. The DNA for the CDR3 is TGTGCCAGCAGCTTCGGGACAGGGTACACCGGGGAGCTGTTTTTT.

The chain couples TRBV23-1 to TRBJ1-1; 8 bases agree with TRBD1. TRBV23-1 is classed as an ORF, of uncertain function. The V segment lost 6 bases and the J segment 4 bases; nucleotides outside the gene matches: 19. The CDR3 loop spans 18 amino acids. This CDR3 is CASSVIVGGRGRVTEAFF. The CDR3 DNA reads as TGCGCCAGCAGCGTCATAGTGGGGGGCAGGGGGCGAGTCACTGAAGCTTTCTTT.